This paragraph covers one T cell receptor (beta chain) sequence. Antigen: not known. The sample belongs to a study of CD8 T cells in Susac syndrome. The study, taken as a whole, reports: Repertoires of Susac syndrome CD4+ T cells lacked clonal expansion.

Roughly 0.45 to 1 ug RNA was reverse transcribed with random hexamers. Each CDR3 protein is one row after TCRdb ran MiXCR on the immunoSEQ multiplex PCR reads. The sample holds under 200,000 distinct CDR3 sequences, roughly 94% seen once. V gave up 5 bases and J gave up 14 bases; unmatched junction bases: 8. CDR1 MDHEN and CDR2 SYDVKM come from the germline V gene. The CDR3 loop spans 12 amino acids. This TCR was recovered from a human donor with Susac syndrome. The gene calls are TRBV28 and TRBJ2-1; 8 bases are shared with TRBD1. Sequencing was carried out using CD4+ T cells from PBMCs. CDR3 nucleotide sequence: TGTGCCAGCAGTACCTCCTCGGACAGGGAGTTCTTC. Amino acids: CASSTSSDREFF.